This is a list of T cell receptor beta chains from one sample in a study of blood T cell repertoires in COVID-19. The assay was immunoSEQ multiplex PCR, and TCRdb's table has in-frame clones only and misses some. This sample has hundreds of thousands of clones, with around four fifths found just once. Specimen: peripheral blood. The receptors derive from a woman of 80 years or more with active or convalescent COVID-19. Both conserved end residues are part of each CDR3. Each record gives: D gene, J gene, V gene, clone size, CDR3 DNA, CDR3 protein. A D gene is named only where the DNA matches it firmly. Rows may omit the clone size; those that give it use once, few, many or a size class.

d_call: .; j_call: TRBJ1-2; v_call: TRBV10-3; clone_size: .; cdr3_nt: TGTGCCATCAGTGAAGAAAGGGAGAATGGCTACACCTTC; cdr3_aa: CAISEERENGYTF
d_call: TRBD1; j_call: TRBJ1-5; v_call: TRBV28; clone_size: .; cdr3_nt: TGTGCCAGCAGTTTAACAGGGGGAAGTCAGCCCCAGCATTTT; cdr3_aa: CASSLTGGSQPQHF
d_call: .; j_call: TRBJ1-5; v_call: TRBV18; clone_size: .; cdr3_nt: TGTGCCAGCTCACCCTCCCAGGGGAAAAGGGGCAATCAGCCCCAGCATTTT; cdr3_aa: CASSPSQGKRGNQPQHF
d_call: .; j_call: TRBJ1-3; v_call: TRBV9; clone_size: .; cdr3_nt: TGTGCCAGCAGCAGCGGGACCTCTGGAAACACCATATATTTT; cdr3_aa: CASSSGTSGNTIYF
d_call: .; j_call: TRBJ1-2; v_call: TRBV5-1; clone_size: .; cdr3_nt: TGCGCCAGCAGCTTGGATGCAGGGGCGTCGGATGGCTACACCTTC; cdr3_aa: CASSLDAGASDGYTF
d_call: .; j_call: TRBJ2-7; v_call: TRBV30; clone_size: .; cdr3_nt: TGTGCCTGGAGTGTAGGGCGAGGGGAGCAGTACTTC; cdr3_aa: CAWSVGRGEQYF
d_call: .; j_call: TRBJ2-2; v_call: TRBV7-9; clone_size: .; cdr3_nt: TGTGCCAGCAGCTCGGCCCTTATCCGGACTCAGGGGGGCGGGGAGCTGTTTTTT; cdr3_aa: CASSSALIRTQGGGELFF
d_call: TRBD1; j_call: TRBJ1-1; v_call: TRBV7-2; clone_size: few; cdr3_nt: TGTGCCAGCAGCGAACAGGGGTGGGGCACTGAAGCTTTCTTT; cdr3_aa: CASSEQGWGTEAFF
d_call: .; j_call: TRBJ1-1; v_call: TRBV13; clone_size: .; cdr3_nt: TGTGCCAGCAGACGGGGGTACACTGAAGCTTTCTTT; cdr3_aa: CASRRGYTEAFF
d_call: .; j_call: TRBJ2-1; v_call: TRBV9; clone_size: once; cdr3_nt: TGTGCCAGCAGCGTTGTCCAGGGTAACTACAATGAGCAGTTCTTC; cdr3_aa: CASSVVQGNYNEQFF
d_call: TRBD1; j_call: TRBJ1-4; v_call: TRBV6-5; clone_size: .; cdr3_nt: TGTGCCACCCGGGACAGGACAACTAATGAAAAACTGTTTTTT; cdr3_aa: CATRDRTTNEKLFF
d_call: .; j_call: TRBJ2-7; v_call: TRBV5-4; clone_size: .; cdr3_nt: TGTGCCAGCAGCCCTACAGGGTTGGCTGCCGAGCAGTACTTC; cdr3_aa: CASSPTGLAAEQYF
d_call: .; j_call: TRBJ2-3; v_call: TRBV7-9; clone_size: .; cdr3_nt: TGTGCCAGCAGCTTAGCAGGGGGAGAAACGCAGTATTTT; cdr3_aa: CASSLAGGETQYF
d_call: TRBD2; j_call: TRBJ2-5; v_call: TRBV5-1; clone_size: .; cdr3_nt: TGCGCCAGCAGCTTGGCCGGGACTAGCGGTTACCAAGAGACCCAGTACTTC; cdr3_aa: CASSLAGTSGYQETQYF
d_call: .; j_call: TRBJ1-3; v_call: TRBV2; clone_size: .; cdr3_nt: TGTGCCAGCTTGCCAGAAGGAGACTCTGGAAACACCATATATTTT; cdr3_aa: CASLPEGDSGNTIYF
d_call: TRBD2; j_call: TRBJ2-5; v_call: TRBV11-2; clone_size: .; cdr3_nt: TGTGCCAGCAGCCTATCCCTGGGAGGGGAGGCAGGAGAGACCCAGTACTTC; cdr3_aa: CASSLSLGGEAGETQYF
d_call: TRBD1; j_call: TRBJ1-5; v_call: TRBV6-5; clone_size: .; cdr3_nt: TGTGCCAGCAGTTGGGGGACAGGGCTAAATCAGCCCCAGCATTTT; cdr3_aa: CASSWGTGLNQPQHF
d_call: TRBD1; j_call: TRBJ1-4; v_call: TRBV9; clone_size: .; cdr3_nt: TGTGCCAGCAGCGCCGGACAGGGAGGGATTGAAAAACTGTTTTTT; cdr3_aa: CASSAGQGGIEKLFF
d_call: .; j_call: TRBJ1-1; v_call: TRBV14; clone_size: .; cdr3_nt: TGTGCCAGTAATCGACAGTTAAACACTGAAGCTTTCTTT; cdr3_aa: CASNRQLNTEAFF
d_call: .; j_call: TRBJ1-2; v_call: TRBV6-6; clone_size: .; cdr3_nt: TGTGCCAGCAGTCTTCCTCCGGGACACTCATCGGGGGGCTACACCTTC; cdr3_aa: CASSLPPGHSSGGYTF
d_call: TRBD1; j_call: TRBJ1-1; v_call: TRBV27; clone_size: .; cdr3_nt: TGTGCCAGCACCGTTTCCGCCGGGACAGTGAACACTGAAGCTTTCTTT; cdr3_aa: CASTVSAGTVNTEAFF
d_call: TRBD2; j_call: TRBJ2-7; v_call: TRBV20-1; clone_size: .; cdr3_nt: TGCAGTGCTAGTGCCAGGCGGGAGGGCCGGTACGAGCAGTACTTC; cdr3_aa: CSASARREGRYEQYF
d_call: TRBD2; j_call: TRBJ2-2; v_call: TRBV9; clone_size: .; cdr3_nt: TGTGCCAGTAACAGGCTAGCGGGGGACACCGGGGAGCTGTTTTTT; cdr3_aa: CASNRLAGDTGELFF
d_call: TRBD1; j_call: TRBJ2-6; v_call: TRBV6-5; clone_size: .; cdr3_nt: TGTGCCTGTTCAGGGGGACACTCTGGGGCCAACGTCCTGACTTTC; cdr3_aa: CACSGGHSGANVLTF
d_call: .; j_call: TRBJ2-4; v_call: TRBV25-1; clone_size: .; cdr3_nt: TGTGCCAGCAGCAGGGGTGAGGGCATTCAGTACTTC; cdr3_aa: CASSRGEGIQYF
d_call: .; j_call: TRBJ1-1; v_call: TRBV18; clone_size: .; cdr3_nt: TGTGCCAGCTCACCATCGGGGGGGGCCATCACTGAAGCTTTCTTT; cdr3_aa: CASSPSGGAITEAFF
d_call: TRBD1; j_call: TRBJ1-1; v_call: TRBV6-6; clone_size: few; cdr3_nt: TGTGCCAGCAGTGGGGACAGACTAGCTTTCTTT; cdr3_aa: CASSGDRLAFF
d_call: .; j_call: TRBJ1-3; v_call: TRBV29-1; clone_size: .; cdr3_nt: TGCAGCGTTGAAGACTCCTCCCGCTCTGGAAACACCATATATTTT; cdr3_aa: CSVEDSSRSGNTIYF
d_call: TRBD2; j_call: TRBJ2-5; v_call: TRBV4-2; clone_size: .; cdr3_nt: TGTGCCAGCAGCCGGCGCTTTGGTTCTAGCGGGGGGGCCGGAGTATATGAGACCCAGTACTTC; cdr3_aa: CASSRRFGSSGGAGVYETQYF
d_call: .; j_call: TRBJ2-4; v_call: TRBV29-1; clone_size: .; cdr3_nt: TGCAGCGTTGAAGGGGGCATGGCACGTAAAAACATTCAGTACTTC; cdr3_aa: CSVEGGMARKNIQYF
d_call: .; j_call: TRBJ1-5; v_call: TRBV28; clone_size: few; cdr3_nt: TGTGCCAGCAGTTTAAGGAGGGACAATCAGCCCCAGCATTTT; cdr3_aa: CASSLRRDNQPQHF
d_call: .; j_call: TRBJ2-4; v_call: TRBV21-1; clone_size: .; cdr3_nt: TGTGCCAGCAGCAAAAGGTGGCAGGGGGCCAAAAACATTCAGTACTTC; cdr3_aa: CASSKRWQGAKNIQYF
d_call: .; j_call: TRBJ1-2; v_call: TRBV28; clone_size: .; cdr3_nt: TGTGCCAGCAGCGGGGGATCCAGCTATGGCTACACCTTC; cdr3_aa: CASSGGSSYGYTF
d_call: .; j_call: TRBJ2-7; v_call: TRBV19; clone_size: .; cdr3_nt: TGTGCCAGTACCCGGTTGGACAGACCTTACGAGCAGTACTTC; cdr3_aa: CASTRLDRPYEQYF
d_call: .; j_call: TRBJ2-1; v_call: TRBV11-3; clone_size: once; cdr3_nt: TGTGCCAGCAGCGTGGGGGGGCCCCACAATGAGCAGTTCTTC; cdr3_aa: CASSVGGPHNEQFF
d_call: .; j_call: TRBJ2-2; v_call: TRBV11-3; clone_size: .; cdr3_nt: TGTGCCAGCAGCCCGCGGCTTAGCGGCACCGGGGAGCTGTTTTTT; cdr3_aa: CASSPRLSGTGELFF
d_call: .; j_call: TRBJ1-1; v_call: TRBV12-3/TRBV12-4; clone_size: .; cdr3_nt: TGTGCCAGCAGTTTACAGCGGAACACTGAAGCTTTCTTT; cdr3_aa: CASSLQRNTEAFF
d_call: .; j_call: TRBJ2-7; v_call: TRBV19; clone_size: .; cdr3_nt: TGTGCCAGTAGTCGGGGCGGGACGAGCTCCTACGAGCAGTACTTC; cdr3_aa: CASSRGGTSSYEQYF
d_call: .; j_call: TRBJ1-6; v_call: TRBV3-1/TRBV3-2; clone_size: .; cdr3_nt: TGTGCCAGCAGCCAAGAACAGACAGGCAGGAATTCACCCCTCCACTTT; cdr3_aa: CASSQEQTGRNSPLHF
d_call: TRBD1; j_call: TRBJ1-2; v_call: TRBV11-2; clone_size: .; cdr3_nt: TGTGCCAGCAGCTTAGATGGTCCAGGGGGCTTGAGTTTATATCATGGCTACACCTTC; cdr3_aa: CASSLDGPGGLSLYHGYTF
d_call: .; j_call: TRBJ1-2; v_call: TRBV7-9; clone_size: few; cdr3_nt: TGTGCCAGCAGCTTAGGTGGTGCCGGGACTACTTATGGCTACACCTTC; cdr3_aa: CASSLGGAGTTYGYTF
d_call: TRBD1; j_call: TRBJ1-2; v_call: TRBV7-9; clone_size: .; cdr3_nt: TGTGCCAGCAGCTCCTTTAGGGGGCTTGGCTATGGCTACACCTTC; cdr3_aa: CASSSFRGLGYGYTF
d_call: TRBD1; j_call: TRBJ1-2; v_call: TRBV19; clone_size: few; cdr3_nt: TGTGCCAGTAGTATAGGAGTAACAGGGACAGCCTCAAAGGGCTACACCTTC; cdr3_aa: CASSIGVTGTASKGYTF
d_call: TRBD1; j_call: TRBJ1-5; v_call: TRBV30; clone_size: .; cdr3_nt: TGTGCCTGGAGTAAACAGGGGAATCAGCCCCAGCATTTT; cdr3_aa: CAWSKQGNQPQHF